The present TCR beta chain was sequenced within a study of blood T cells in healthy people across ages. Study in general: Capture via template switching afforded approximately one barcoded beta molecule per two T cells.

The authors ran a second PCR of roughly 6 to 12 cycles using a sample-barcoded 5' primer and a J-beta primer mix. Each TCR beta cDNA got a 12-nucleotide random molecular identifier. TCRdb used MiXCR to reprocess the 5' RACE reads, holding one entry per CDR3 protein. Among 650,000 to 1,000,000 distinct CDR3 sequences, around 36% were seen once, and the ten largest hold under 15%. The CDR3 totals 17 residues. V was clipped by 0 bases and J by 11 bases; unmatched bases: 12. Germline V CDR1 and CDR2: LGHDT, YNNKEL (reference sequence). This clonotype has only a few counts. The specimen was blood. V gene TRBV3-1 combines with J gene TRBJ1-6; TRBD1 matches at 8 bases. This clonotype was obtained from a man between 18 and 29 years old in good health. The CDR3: CASSQDSDRGTRTPLHF. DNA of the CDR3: TGTGCCAGCAGCCAAGATAGCGACAGGGGAACGAGAACACCCCTCCACTTT.